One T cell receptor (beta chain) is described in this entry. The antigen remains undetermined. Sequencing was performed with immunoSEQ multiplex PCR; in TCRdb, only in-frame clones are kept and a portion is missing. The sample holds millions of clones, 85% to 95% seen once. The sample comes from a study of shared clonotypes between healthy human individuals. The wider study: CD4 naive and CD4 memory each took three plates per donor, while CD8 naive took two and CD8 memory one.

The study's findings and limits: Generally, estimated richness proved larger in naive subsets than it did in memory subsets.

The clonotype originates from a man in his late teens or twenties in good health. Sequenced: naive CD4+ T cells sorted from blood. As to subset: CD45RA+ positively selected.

CDR3 protein: CASSSRSRDHPSNQPQHF. CDR3 coding DNA: TGCGCCAGCAGCTCCCGCTCGCGGGATCACCCTAGCAATCAGCCCCAGCATTTT. The chain recombines TRBV4-1 with TRBJ1-5, with no clear D. The ends were cut back, 5 bases at V and 0 bases at J, with 20 bases in the middle. The CDR3 is 18 amino acids. CDR1 MGHRA and CDR2 YSYEKL come from the germline V gene.